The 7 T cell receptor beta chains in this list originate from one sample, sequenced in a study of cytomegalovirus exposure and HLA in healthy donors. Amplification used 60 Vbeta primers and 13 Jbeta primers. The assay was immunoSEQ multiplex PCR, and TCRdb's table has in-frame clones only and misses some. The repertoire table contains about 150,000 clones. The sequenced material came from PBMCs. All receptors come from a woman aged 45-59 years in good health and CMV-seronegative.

The CDR3 loop is CAWRRDRSSQTGFF. CDR3 DNA: TGTGCCTGGCGTCGGGACAGAAGCTCCCAGACGGGGTTTTTT. This chain links TRBV30 with TRBJ1-4, with 7 bases fitting TRBD1. V shed 5 bases, J shed 16 bases, and the junction held 19 bases outside the gene matches. The CDR3 is 14 amino acids. CDR1 and CDR2 (germline): GTSNPN, SVGIG (reference sequence).

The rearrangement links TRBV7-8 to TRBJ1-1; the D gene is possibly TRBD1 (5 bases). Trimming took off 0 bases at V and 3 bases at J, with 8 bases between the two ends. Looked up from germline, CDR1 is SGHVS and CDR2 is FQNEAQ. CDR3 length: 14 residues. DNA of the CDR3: TGTGCCAGCAGCTTAGCAACAGGATACACTGAAGCTTTCTTT. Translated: CASSLATGYTEAFF. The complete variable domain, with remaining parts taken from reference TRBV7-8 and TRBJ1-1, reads GAGVSQSPRYKVAKRGQDVALRCDPISGHVSLFWYQQALGQGPEFLTYFQNEAQLDKSGLPSDRFFAERPEGSVSTLKIQRTQQEDSAVYLCASSLATGYTEAFFGQGTRLTVV.

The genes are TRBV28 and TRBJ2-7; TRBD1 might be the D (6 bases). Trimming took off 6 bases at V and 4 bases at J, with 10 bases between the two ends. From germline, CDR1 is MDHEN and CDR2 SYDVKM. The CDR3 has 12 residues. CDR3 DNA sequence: TGTGCCAGCAGCCTAACAGGGTACGAGCAGTACTTC. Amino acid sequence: CASSLTGYEQYF.

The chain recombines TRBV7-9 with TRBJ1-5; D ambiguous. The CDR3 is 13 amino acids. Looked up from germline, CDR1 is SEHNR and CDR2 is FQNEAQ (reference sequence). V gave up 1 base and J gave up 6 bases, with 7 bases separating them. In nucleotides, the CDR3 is TGTGCCAGCAGCTTAGTGGAGTTTCAGCCCCAGCATTTT. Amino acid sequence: CASSLVEFQPQHF.

In nucleotides, the CDR3 is TGTGCCAGCAGTTCTCGACAGGGGGTCTGGGGGCGGTATGGCTACACCTTC. Encoded protein: CASSSRQGVWGRYGYTF. This chain connects TRBV28 to TRBJ1-2; 9 nucleotides line up with TRBD1. The CDR3 consists of 17 residues. Germline CDR1 is MDHEN and CDR2 is SYDVKM. V was clipped by 4 bases and J by 5 bases; unmatched bases: 14.

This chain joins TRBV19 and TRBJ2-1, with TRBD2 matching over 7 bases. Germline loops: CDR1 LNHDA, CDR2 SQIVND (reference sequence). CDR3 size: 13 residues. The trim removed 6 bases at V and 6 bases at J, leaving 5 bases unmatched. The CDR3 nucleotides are TGTGCCAGTAGACTAGGGACTATCAATGAGCAGTTCTTC. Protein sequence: CASRLGTINEQFF.

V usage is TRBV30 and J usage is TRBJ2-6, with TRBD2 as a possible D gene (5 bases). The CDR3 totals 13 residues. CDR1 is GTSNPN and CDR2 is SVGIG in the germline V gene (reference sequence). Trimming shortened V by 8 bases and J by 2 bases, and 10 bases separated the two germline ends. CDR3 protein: CAGPGTGANVLTF. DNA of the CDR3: TGTGCCGGGCCGGGGACTGGGGCCAACGTCCTGACTTTC.